This TCR beta chain was observed in a study of CD4 T cells in relation to SARS-CoV-2 and coronaviruses. The germline gives CDR1 SGHNT, CDR2 YYREEE (reference sequence). Trimming left V 0 bases short and J 7 bases short, with 10 bases between. The CDR3 has 13 amino acids. Study findings and constraints: Memory recall responses, not primary responses primed in culture, are what the assay detects. Monoreactive clones expanded significantly more to SARS-CoV-2 than crossreactive clones did.

Measured with immunoSEQ multiplex PCR; TCRdb has only the in-frame clones, and not every one. The sample lists about 59,000 clones; roughly 85% were seen once. As to this clone: The target antigen is unknown.

CD4+ T cells from unexposed donors were obtained before the COVID-19 pandemic (2011-2018). Naive and memory CD4+ T cells came from enriched cryopreserved PBMCs. What was sequenced was memory CD4+ T cells from PBMCs. J is TRBJ2-5 and V is TRBV5-4; perhaps TRBD1 as D (5 bases). This clonotype originated in a human donor in good health. The CDR3 bases are TGTGCCAGCAGCTTGGAAGGGGTCCGGACCCAGTACTTC. Translating gives CASSLEGVRTQYF.